This T cell receptor beta chain was sequenced during a study of blood T cell repertoires in COVID-19. Study at large: Samples of COVID-19 (acute and convalescent) were obtained from the United States, Italy and Spain. PBMCs, B-cell-depleted T cells, or T cells were the source of the cDNA or gDNA that made up the material.

In the original processing: Quantification of nucleated cells was approximated via reference gene primer amplification. Only in-frame clones appear in the TCRdb table, and some are missing; sequencing was by immunoSEQ multiplex PCR. That table furnishes V, J and clone size, whereas the DNA furnished D and trimming. This sample has roughly 250,000 clones; roughly 84% occur once, and the top ten carry approximately 4.4%. Sequencing was done on a sample of peripheral blood. The TCR was taken from a man between 50 and 59 years old with active or convalescent COVID-19.

The CDR3 DNA reads as TGCGCCAGCAGCCAAAACAGGGACTCACCCCTCCACTTT. Translation: CASSQNRDSPLHF. V and J are TRBV4-3 and TRBJ1-6; a weak D match, TRBD1 (6 bases). The germline V and J ends were trimmed by 2 bases and 10 bases, with 9 bases remaining between them. This CDR3 region has 13 residues. Germline CDR1 is LGHNA and CDR2 is YSLEER.